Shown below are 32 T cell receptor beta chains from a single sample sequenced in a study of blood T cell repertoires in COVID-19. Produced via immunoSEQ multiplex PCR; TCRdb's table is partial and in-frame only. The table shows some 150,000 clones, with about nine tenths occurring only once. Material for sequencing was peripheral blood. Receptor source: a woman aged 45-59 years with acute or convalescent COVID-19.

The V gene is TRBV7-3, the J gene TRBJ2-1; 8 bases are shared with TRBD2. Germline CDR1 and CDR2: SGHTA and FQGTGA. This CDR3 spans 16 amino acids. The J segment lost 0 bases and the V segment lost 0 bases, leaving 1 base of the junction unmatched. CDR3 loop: CASSLTGTSSYNEQFF. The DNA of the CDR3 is TGTGCCAGCAGCTTAACCGGGACTAGCTCCTACAATGAGCAGTTCTTC. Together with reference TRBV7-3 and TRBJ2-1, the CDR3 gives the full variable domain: GAGVSQTPSNKVTEKGKYVELRCDPISGHTALYWYRQSLGQGPEFLIYFQGTGAADDSGLPNDRFFAVRPEGSVSTLKIQRTERGDSAVYLCASSLTGTSSYNEQFFGPGTRLTVL.

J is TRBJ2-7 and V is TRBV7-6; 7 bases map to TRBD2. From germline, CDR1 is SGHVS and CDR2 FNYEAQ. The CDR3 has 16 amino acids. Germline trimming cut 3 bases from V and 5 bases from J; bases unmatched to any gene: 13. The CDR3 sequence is CASSFKSGGEGHEQYF. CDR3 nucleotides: TGTGCCAGCAGCTTTAAATCGGGGGGAGAAGGCCACGAGCAGTACTTC.

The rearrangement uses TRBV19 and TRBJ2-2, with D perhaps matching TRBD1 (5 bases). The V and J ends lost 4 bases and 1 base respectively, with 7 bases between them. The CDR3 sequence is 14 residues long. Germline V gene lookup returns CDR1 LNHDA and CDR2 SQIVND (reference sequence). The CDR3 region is CASSRQGNTGELFF. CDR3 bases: TGTGCCAGTAGTAGGCAGGGGAACACCGGGGAGCTGTTTTTT.

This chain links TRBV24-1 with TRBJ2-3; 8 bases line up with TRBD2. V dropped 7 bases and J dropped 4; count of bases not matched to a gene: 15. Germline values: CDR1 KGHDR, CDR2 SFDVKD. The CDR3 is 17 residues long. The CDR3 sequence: CATSRANGRALPDTQYF. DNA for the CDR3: TGTGCCACCAGCCGAGCGAACGGGAGGGCCTTGCCAGATACGCAGTATTTT.

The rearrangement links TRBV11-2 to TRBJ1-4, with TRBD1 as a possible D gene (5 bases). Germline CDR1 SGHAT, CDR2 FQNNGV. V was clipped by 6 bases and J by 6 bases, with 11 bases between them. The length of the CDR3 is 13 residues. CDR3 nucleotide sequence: TGTGCCAGCAGGACTCAGGGTGATGAAAAACTGTTTTTT. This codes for CASRTQGDEKLFF.

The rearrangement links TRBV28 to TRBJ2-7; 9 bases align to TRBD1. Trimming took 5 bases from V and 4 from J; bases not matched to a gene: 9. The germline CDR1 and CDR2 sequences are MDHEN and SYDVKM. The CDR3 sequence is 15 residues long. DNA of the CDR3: TGTGCCAGCAGTGCGCCCGGACAGGGGTCTTACGAGCAGTACTTC. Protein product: CASSAPGQGSYEQYF.

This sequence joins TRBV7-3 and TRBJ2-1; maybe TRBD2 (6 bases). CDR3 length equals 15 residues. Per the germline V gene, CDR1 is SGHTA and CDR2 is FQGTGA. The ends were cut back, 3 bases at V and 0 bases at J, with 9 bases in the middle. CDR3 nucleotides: TGTGCCAGCAGCTTGGGGACTTTCTCCTACAATGAGCAGTTCTTC. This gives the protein CASSLGTFSYNEQFF.

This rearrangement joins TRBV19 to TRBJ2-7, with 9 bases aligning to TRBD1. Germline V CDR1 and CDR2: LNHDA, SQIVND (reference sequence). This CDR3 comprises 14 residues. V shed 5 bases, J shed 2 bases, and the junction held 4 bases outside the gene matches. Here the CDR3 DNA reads TGTGCCAGTAGTTGGGACAGGGACACCTACGAGCAGTACTTC. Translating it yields CASSWDRDTYEQYF.

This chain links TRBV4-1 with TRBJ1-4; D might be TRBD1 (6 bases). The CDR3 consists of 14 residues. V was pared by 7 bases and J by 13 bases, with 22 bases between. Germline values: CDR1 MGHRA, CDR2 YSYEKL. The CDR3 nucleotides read TGCGCCAGCACCACGACGGGAGGGGGTGGAAGACTGTTTTTT. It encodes CASTTTGGGGRLFF.

Here the CDR3 DNA reads TGCAGCGTGGGGCAGGGTGGTCAGCCCCAGCATTTT. This translates into CSVGQGGQPQHF. The V call is TRBV29-1, the J call TRBJ1-5; a possible D gene is TRBD1 (5 bases). Germline V CDR1 and CDR2: SQVTM, ANQGSEA. The CDR3 covers 12 residues. V was cut by 6 bases and J by 6 bases, with 12 bases left in between.

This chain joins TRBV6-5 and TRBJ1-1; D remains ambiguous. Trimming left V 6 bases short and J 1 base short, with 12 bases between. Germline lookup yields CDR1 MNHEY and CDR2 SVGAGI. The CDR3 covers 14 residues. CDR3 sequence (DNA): TGTGCCAGCAGCGTCAACGGAGGGAACACTGAAGCTTTCTTT. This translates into CASSVNGGNTEAFF.

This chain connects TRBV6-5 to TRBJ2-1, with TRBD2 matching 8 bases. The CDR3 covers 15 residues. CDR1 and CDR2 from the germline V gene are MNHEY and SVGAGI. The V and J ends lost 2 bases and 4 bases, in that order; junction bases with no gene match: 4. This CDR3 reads CASSYKLAGYNEQFF. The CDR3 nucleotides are TGTGCCAGCAGTTACAAGCTAGCGGGTTACAATGAGCAGTTCTTC.

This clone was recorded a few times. CDR3 DNA sequence: TGTGCTAGTGTTTCCCCCACAGGGTCGGAGACCCAGTACTTC. Its protein product is CASVSPTGSETQYF. V usage is TRBV12-5 and J usage is TRBJ2-5; TRBD1 is a possible D gene (6 bases). V shed 7 bases and J shed 5 bases, with 17 bases lying between them. Germline V gene sequence: CDR1 LGHNT, CDR2 FRNRAP. The CDR3 runs to 14 residues. The full variable domain, its missing parts supplied by reference TRBV12-5 and TRBJ2-5, is DARVTQTPRHKVTEMGQEVTMRCQPILGHNTVFWYRQTMMQGLELLAYFRNRAPLDDSGMPKDRFSAEMPDATLATLKIQPSEPRDSAVYFCASVSPTGSETQYFGPGTRLLVL.

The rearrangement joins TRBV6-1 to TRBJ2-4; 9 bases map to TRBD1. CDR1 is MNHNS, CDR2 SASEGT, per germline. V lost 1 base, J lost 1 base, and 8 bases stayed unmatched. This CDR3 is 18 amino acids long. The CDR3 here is CASSEELRDRVAKNIQYF. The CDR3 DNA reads TGTGCCAGCAGTGAAGAACTCCGGGACAGGGTTGCCAAAAACATTCAGTACTTC.

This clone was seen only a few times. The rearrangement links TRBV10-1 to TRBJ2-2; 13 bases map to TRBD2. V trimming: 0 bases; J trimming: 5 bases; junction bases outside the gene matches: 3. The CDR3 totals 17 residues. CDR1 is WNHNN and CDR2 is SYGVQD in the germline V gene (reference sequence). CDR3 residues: CASSESKGLAGTGELFF. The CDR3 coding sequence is TGCGCCAGCAGTGAGTCGAAGGGACTAGCGGGAACCGGGGAGCTGTTTTTT.

In nucleotides, the CDR3 is TGTGCCAGTGACAGTAACAATCAGCCCCAGCATTTT. It yields the protein CASDSNNQPQHF. The gene calls are TRBV28 and TRBJ1-5, with D perhaps matching TRBD1 (5 bases). The V gene's germline CDR1 is MDHEN and CDR2 SYDVKM. Deletions cut 9 bases from V and 3 bases from J, with 9 bases between. The CDR3 runs 12 residues.

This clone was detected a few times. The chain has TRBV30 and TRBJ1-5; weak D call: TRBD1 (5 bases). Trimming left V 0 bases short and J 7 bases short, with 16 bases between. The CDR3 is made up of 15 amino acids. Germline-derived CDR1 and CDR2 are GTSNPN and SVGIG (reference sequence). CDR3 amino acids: CAWSVPGRVGQPQHF. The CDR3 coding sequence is TGTGCCTGGAGTGTACCCGGCAGGGTAGGGCAGCCCCAGCATTTT.

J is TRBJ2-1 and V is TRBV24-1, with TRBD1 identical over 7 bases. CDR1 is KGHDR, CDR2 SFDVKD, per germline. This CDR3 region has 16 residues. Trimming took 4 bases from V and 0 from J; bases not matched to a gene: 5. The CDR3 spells CATSEETGSSYNEQFF. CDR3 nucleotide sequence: TGTGCCACCAGTGAGGAGACAGGGAGCTCCTACAATGAGCAGTTCTTC.

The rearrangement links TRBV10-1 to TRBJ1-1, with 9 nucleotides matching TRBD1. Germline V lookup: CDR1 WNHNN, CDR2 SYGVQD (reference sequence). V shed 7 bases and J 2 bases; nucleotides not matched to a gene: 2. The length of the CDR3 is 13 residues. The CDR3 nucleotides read TGCGCCAGCAAGGGACAGGGAAACACTGAAGCTTTCTTT. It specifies CASKGQGNTEAFF.

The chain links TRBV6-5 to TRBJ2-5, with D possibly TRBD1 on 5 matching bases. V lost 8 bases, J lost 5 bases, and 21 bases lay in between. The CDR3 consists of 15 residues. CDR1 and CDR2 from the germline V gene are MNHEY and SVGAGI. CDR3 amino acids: CASGKLRQPRETQYF. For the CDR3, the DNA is TGTGCCAGCGGGAAGCTCCGACAGCCTCGGGAGACCCAGTACTTC.

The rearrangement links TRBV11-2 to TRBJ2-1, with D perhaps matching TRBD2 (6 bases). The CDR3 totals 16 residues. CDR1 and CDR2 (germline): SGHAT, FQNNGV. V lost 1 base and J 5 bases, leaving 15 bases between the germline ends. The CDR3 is CASSLADSGLHNEQFF. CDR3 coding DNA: TGTGCCAGCAGCTTAGCTGATAGCGGACTACACAATGAGCAGTTCTTC. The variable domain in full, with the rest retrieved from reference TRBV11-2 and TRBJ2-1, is EAGVAQSPRYKIIEKRQSVAFWCNPISGHATLYWYQQILGQGPKLLIQFQNNGVVDDSQLPKDRFSAERLKGVDSTLKIQPAKLEDSAVYLCASSLADSGLHNEQFFGPGTRLTVL.

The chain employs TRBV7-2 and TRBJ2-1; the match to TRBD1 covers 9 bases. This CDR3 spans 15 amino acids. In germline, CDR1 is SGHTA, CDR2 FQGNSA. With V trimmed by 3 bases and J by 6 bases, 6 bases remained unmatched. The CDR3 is CASSLGQGAPNEQFF. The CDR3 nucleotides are TGTGCCAGCAGCTTGGGACAGGGTGCCCCCAATGAGCAGTTCTTC.

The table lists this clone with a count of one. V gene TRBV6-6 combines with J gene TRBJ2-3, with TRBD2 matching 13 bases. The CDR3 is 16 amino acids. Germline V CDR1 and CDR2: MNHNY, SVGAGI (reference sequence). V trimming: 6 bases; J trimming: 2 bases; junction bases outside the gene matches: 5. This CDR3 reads CASSYGTSGATDTQYF. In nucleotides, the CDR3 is TGTGCCAGCAGCTATGGGACTAGCGGGGCCACAGATACGCAGTATTTT.

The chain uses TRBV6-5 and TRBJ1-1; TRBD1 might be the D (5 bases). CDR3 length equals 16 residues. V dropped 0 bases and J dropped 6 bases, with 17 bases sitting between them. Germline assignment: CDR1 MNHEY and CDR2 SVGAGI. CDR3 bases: TGTGCCAGCAGTTACTCGATCGGGGGTGGCCTGGCTGAAGCTTTCTTT. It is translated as CASSYSIGGGLAEAFF.

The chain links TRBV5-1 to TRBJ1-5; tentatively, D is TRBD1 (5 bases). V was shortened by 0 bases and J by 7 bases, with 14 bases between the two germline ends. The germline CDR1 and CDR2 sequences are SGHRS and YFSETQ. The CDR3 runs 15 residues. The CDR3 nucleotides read TGCGCCAGCAGCTTGGCGGGGGACTCTTCACAGCCCCAGCATTTT. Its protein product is CASSLAGDSSQPQHF.

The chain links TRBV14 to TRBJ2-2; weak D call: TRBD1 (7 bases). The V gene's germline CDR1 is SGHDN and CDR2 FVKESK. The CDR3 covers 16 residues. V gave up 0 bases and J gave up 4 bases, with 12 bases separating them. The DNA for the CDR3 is TGTGCCAGCAGCCAAGAGAACAGGGGAGGCACCGGGGAGCTGTTTTTT. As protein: CASSQENRGGTGELFF.

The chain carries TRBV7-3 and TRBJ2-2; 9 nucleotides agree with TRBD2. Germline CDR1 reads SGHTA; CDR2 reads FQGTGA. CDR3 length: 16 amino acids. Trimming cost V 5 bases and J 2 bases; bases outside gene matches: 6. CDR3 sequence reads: CASSLSGGLNTGELFF. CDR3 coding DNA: TGTGCCAGCAGCCTTAGCGGGGGTCTTAACACCGGGGAGCTGTTTTTT.

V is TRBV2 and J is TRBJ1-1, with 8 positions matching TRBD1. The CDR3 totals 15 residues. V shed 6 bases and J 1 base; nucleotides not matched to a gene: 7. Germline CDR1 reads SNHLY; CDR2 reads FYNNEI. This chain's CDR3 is CASRKNRGANTEAFF. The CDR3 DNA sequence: TGTGCCAGCAGGAAGAACAGGGGGGCGAACACTGAAGCTTTCTTT. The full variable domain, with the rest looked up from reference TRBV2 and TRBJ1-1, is EPEVTQTPSHQVTQMGQEVILRCVPISNHLYFYWYRQILGQKVEFLVSFYNNEISEKSEIFDDQFSVERPDGSNFTLKIRSTKLEDSAMYFCASRKNRGANTEAFFGQGTRLTVV.

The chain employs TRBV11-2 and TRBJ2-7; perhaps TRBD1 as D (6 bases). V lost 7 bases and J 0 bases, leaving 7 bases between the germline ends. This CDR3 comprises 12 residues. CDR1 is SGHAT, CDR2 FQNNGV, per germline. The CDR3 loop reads CASKDSSYEQYF. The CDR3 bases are TGTGCCAGCAAGGACAGCTCCTACGAGCAGTACTTC.

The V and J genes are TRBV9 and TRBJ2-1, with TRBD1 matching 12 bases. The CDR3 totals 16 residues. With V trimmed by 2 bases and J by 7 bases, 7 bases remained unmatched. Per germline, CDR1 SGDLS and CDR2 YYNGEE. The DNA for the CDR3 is TGTGCCAGCAGCGTCACTGGGACAGGGGGCGGTAATGAGCAGTTCTTC. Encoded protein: CASSVTGTGGGNEQFF. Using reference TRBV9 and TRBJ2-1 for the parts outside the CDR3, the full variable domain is DSGVTQTPKHLITATGQRVTLRCSPRSGDLSVYWYQQSLDQGLQFLIQYYNGEERAKGNILERFSAQQFPDLHSELNLSSLELGDSALYFCASSVTGTGGGNEQFFGPGTRLTVL.

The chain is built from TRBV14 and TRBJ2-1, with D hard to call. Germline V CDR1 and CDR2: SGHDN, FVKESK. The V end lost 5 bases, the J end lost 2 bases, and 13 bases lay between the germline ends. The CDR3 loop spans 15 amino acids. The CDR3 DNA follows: TGTGCCAGCAGCACACTACCATCCACCTACAATGAGCAGTTCTTC. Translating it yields CASSTLPSTYNEQFF. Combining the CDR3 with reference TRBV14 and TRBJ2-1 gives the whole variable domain EAGVTQFPSHSVIEKGQTVTLRCDPISGHDNLYWYRRVMGKEIKFLLHFVKESKQDESGMPNNRFLAERTGGTYSTLKVQPAELEDSGVYFCASSTLPSTYNEQFFGPGTRLTVL.

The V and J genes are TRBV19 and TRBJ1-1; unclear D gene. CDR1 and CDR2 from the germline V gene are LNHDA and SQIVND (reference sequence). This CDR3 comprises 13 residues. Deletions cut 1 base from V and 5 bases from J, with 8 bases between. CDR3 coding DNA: TGTGCCAGTAGTATAGGATTCGGGACTGAAGCTTTCTTT. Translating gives CASSIGFGTEAFF.